This paragraph covers one TCR beta chain sequence. The antigen is unknown. These data originate in a study of T cell repertoires and HLA-DP antigens. Per the germline V gene, CDR1 is SGHAT and CDR2 is FQNNGV. This CDR3 is 13 amino acids long. Trimming removed 5 bases at V and 4 bases at J, with 8 bases between. Generated by immunoSEQ multiplex PCR, the TCRdb table keeps only in-frame clones and is missing some. The table records about 89,000 clones, roughly nine tenths of them present only once. Untouched CD4+ T cells were bead-isolated at about 98% purity. Study-wide points: Naive and memory CD4+ repertoires were not analysed separately.

What was sequenced was CD4+ T cells from PBMCs. The chain joins TRBV11-2 to TRBJ2-2; D ambiguous. This TCR came from a middle-aged man in good health and CMV-seronegative. CDR3 loop: CASSPVGTGELFF. The CDR3 DNA sequence: TGTGCCAGCAGCCCAGTGGGCACCGGGGAGCTGTTTTTT.